This is a list of T cell receptor beta chains from one sample in a study of vaccination and CD4 T cells after COVID-19. Which antigens these TCRs recognize remains unknown. TCRdb called the PCR reads again in MiXCR, with one record for every CDR3 protein. The sample carries a few thousand distinct CDR3 sequences, 33% recorded once. The sequenced sample was CD4+ T cells from blood, cultured in vitro. These receptors were obtained from a human donor who had recovered from COVID-19. Each CDR3 is given without its conserved first and last residue.

V gene,J gene,CDR3 protein
TRBV5-1,TRBJ1-5,ASSPGHQNQPQH
TRBV12-2,TRBJ2-3,ASRLGTDTQY
TRBV7-2,TRBJ1-6,ASSRRFSYNSPLH
TRBV20-1,TRBJ2-3,SALGTSGVTDTQY
TRBV2,TRBJ1-2,ASSEMSAGYGYT
TRBV2,TRBJ2-3,ASSTTDTQY
TRBV30,TRBJ2-5,AWSVHPQGGFQETQY
TRBV6-1,TRBJ2-1,ASSPLAGAYNEQF
TRBV7-9,TRBJ1-1,ASSLRDGTEAF
TRBV6-1,TRBJ2-2,ATHSGTGFPGELF
TRBV6-1,TRBJ1-6,ASTERAPLH
TRBV6-1,TRBJ1-2,ASSGVNREDGRGYT
TRBV18,TRBJ1-2,ASSPGTDYGYT
TRBV5-1,TRBJ1-2,ASSGSGDYGYT
TRBV7-9,TRBJ1-2,ASSLVGDRGHSGYT
TRBV27,TRBJ1-2,ASSLRTPTGSHGYT
TRBV20-1,TRBJ2-2,SARSSRELAGSGELF
TRBV4-1,TRBJ1-1,ASSQDTGTEAF
TRBV30,TRBJ1-2,AWSVPDGLPGGYT
TRBV6-1,TRBJ1-1,ASTWDRGRVAF
TRBV6-1,TRBJ1-3,ASRGNSGNTIY
TRBV19,TRBJ1-5,ASSTPAFNQPQH
TRBV5-6,TRBJ1-4,ASSLAEVKKLF
TRBV6-5,TRBJ2-7,ASSYFGTSGGGYEQY
TRBV9,TRBJ1-5,ASSVGSDYQPQH
TRBV19,TRBJ2-7,ATRDLSSYEQY
TRBV24-1,TRBJ2-3,ATSAPGLYTQY
TRBV2,TRBJ1-2,ASIDSPQIRGYT
TRBV6-1,TRBJ2-7,ASSRDTSGHEQY
TRBV5-4,TRBJ2-5,ASSLWLEQETQY
TRBV4-1,TRBJ1-4,ASSQDLGTGGIVGEKLF
TRBV12-3/TRBV12-4,TRBJ1-2,ASSPIGLMYAYT
TRBV12-3/TRBV12-4,TRBJ2-7,ASSPGQYEQY
TRBV6-5,TRBJ1-2,ASSSTGGPSNYGYT
TRBV11-3,TRBJ1-1,ASSLEQSTEAF
TRBV6-1,TRBJ1-2,ASSEFRQGPYGYT
TRBV7-8,TRBJ2-6,ASSPRGLEFSGANVLT
TRBV7-8,TRBJ1-6,ASSTLTGGNSPLH
TRBV2,TRBJ1-1,ASSLPVTEAF
TRBV28,TRBJ2-1,ASSLRGYEQF
TRBV6-1,TRBJ1-1,ASSELGITEAF
TRBV2,TRBJ2-7,ASSEALGLLPSYEQY
TRBV27,TRBJ2-5,ASSLLGEAGETQY
TRBV12-3/TRBV12-4,TRBJ1-2,ASRHRDIFLYGYT
TRBV30,TRBJ2-2,AWNTGPGELF
TRBV5-6,TRBJ1-5,ASSLYGDKASNQPQH
TRBV5-1,TRBJ1-3,ASSLALTSSGNTIY
TRBV27,TRBJ2-5,ASTSRAGDRKRGAQY
TRBV7-8,TRBJ1-2,ASSQLLGSSYT
TRBV29-1,TRBJ2-2,SVGGTDSTGELF
TRBV11-3,TRBJ2-2,ANSLSAGTGELF
TRBV28,TRBJ2-5,ASSLASGGEETQY
TRBV18,TRBJ1-5,ASSPATGARSQPQH
TRBV20-1,TRBJ2-5,SANLMGSGTQY
TRBV6-1,TRBJ1-5,ASSEPPTGNH
TRBV18,TRBJ2-5,ASSPKQETQY
TRBV6-1,TRBJ2-7,ASRKAGDHGEQY
TRBV6-5,TRBJ1-5,ASSYQQNQPQH
TRBV19,TRBJ1-1,ASSARGRGAITEAF